The table lists the clone carrying this T cell receptor beta chain with a few counts. The antigen is not known. The germline V and J ends were trimmed by 3 bases and 5 bases, with 17 bases remaining between them. This CDR3 comprises 15 residues. Germline CDR1 and CDR2: ENHRY and SYGVKD. Previously published methods and listed TCR primers were used for the bulk TCR libraries. TCRdb reprocessed the PCR reads via MiXCR and lists one record per CDR3 protein. This repertoire shows a few hundred thousand distinct CDR3 sequences, roughly 25% found once; its top ten account for approximately 0.76%. The data were obtained in a study of molecular identifiers for immune sequencing clone quantification. Findings and limits, study-wide: Among effectors, clones above 20 RNA copies held over 97% of molecules; among naive cells, under 1%.

A CD8+CD4-CCR7+CD45RA+ gate was used to sort naive CD8 T cells. This receptor was identified in a human donor in good health. Some libraries in this study had Jurkat cell RNA spiked in. This chain connects TRBV10-3 to TRBJ2-7; D might be TRBD1 (6 bases). Sequencing was carried out using naive CD8+ T cells from blood, with Jurkat cell RNA spiked in. The subset was: FACS-sorted CD8+CD4-CCR7+CD45RA+ naive T cells. The CDR3 protein is CAISDPAGVLHEQYF. DNA for the CDR3: TGTGCCATCAGTGACCCTGCAGGGGTGCTCCACGAGCAGTACTTC.